These 6 T cell receptor beta chains were sequenced from one sample in a study of blood T cell repertoires in COVID-19. Using immunoSEQ multiplex PCR, the repertoire was profiled, and TCRdb retains in-frame clones only, with some absent. The sample contains about 210,000 clones, 75% to 90% of which appear only once. The material sequenced was PBMCs or T cells enriched from blood (not recorded which). The origin of the receptors is a woman aged 25 to 39 who had been exposed to COVID-19.

This chain connects TRBV6-5 to TRBJ1-5; D call uncertain. V lost 6 bases, J lost 3 bases, and 3 bases lay in between. Germline V gene lookup returns CDR1 MNHEY and CDR2 SVGAGI. The CDR3 is 11 residues long. CDR3 residues: CASSHNQPQHF. The CDR3 bases are TGTGCCAGCAGCCACAATCAGCCCCAGCATTTT.

The V call is TRBV5-5, the J call TRBJ2-2; D perhaps matches TRBD1 (6 bases). Looked up from germline, CDR1 is SGHKS and CDR2 is YYEKEE (reference sequence). The V end was cut by 3 bases, the J end by 4 bases, with 13 bases between. This CDR3 region has 15 residues. CDR3 in DNA: TGTGCCAGCAGCTCGAATAAGGGGGTCACCGGGGAGCTGTTTTTT. Translation: CASSSNKGVTGELFF.

The chain carries TRBV5-1 and TRBJ2-3; TRBD1 might be the D (5 bases). The germline V gene has CDR1 SGHRS and CDR2 YFSETQ. V lost 3 bases to trimming and J lost 5 bases, with 10 bases between them. The CDR3 sequence is 13 residues long. The CDR3 nucleotides are TGCGCCAGCAGCTCAGGGCCTGGAGATACGCAGTATTTT. It translates to CASSSGPGDTQYF.

The chain employs TRBV6-5 and TRBJ2-7; 10 positions agree with TRBD1. CDR1 and CDR2 from the germline V gene are MNHEY and SVGAGI. This CDR3 contains 14 residues. V lost 4 bases, J lost 3 bases, and 3 bases stayed unmatched. As DNA, the CDR3 is TGTGCCAGCAGTTTGACAGGGGGCATCTACGAGCAGTACTTC. This translates into CASSLTGGIYEQYF.

The chain employs TRBV19 and TRBJ1-6; 10 bases match TRBD1. Germline-derived CDR1 and CDR2 are LNHDA and SQIVND (reference sequence). This CDR3 region has 16 residues. The V segment lost 6 bases and the J segment 5 bases; nucleotides outside the gene matches: 7. CDR3 nucleotide sequence: TGTGCCAGTAGCCCCCTGGACAGGGGGAATAATTCACCCCTCCACTTT. This sequence encodes CASSPLDRGNNSPLHF.

This clone was seen a handful of times. The chain has TRBV18 and TRBJ2-2; possible D gene TRBD1, 5 bases. Germline lookup yields CDR1 KGHSH and CDR2 LQKENI. This CDR3 contains 16 residues. Trimming left V 3 bases short and J 5 bases short, with 16 bases between. The DNA for the CDR3 is TGTGCCAGCTCACCTAATTCGCCAGGGCAAACCGGGGAGCTGTTTTTT. It codes for CASSPNSPGQTGELFF.